This T cell receptor beta chain was recorded in a study of long-term antiretroviral therapy in people with HIV. The assay, immunoSEQ v3.0, was run at survey level. Sequencing was performed with immunoSEQ multiplex PCR; in TCRdb, only in-frame clones are kept and a portion is missing. The sample consists of tens of thousands of clones, roughly 85% of them appearing once. The germline V and J ends were trimmed by 0 bases and 7 bases, with 16 bases remaining between them. Per the germline V gene, CDR1 is LGHNA and CDR2 is YSLEER. There are 15 residues in the CDR3. J is TRBJ2-7 and V is TRBV4-3; D call uncertain. Sequences were derived from unsorted PBMCs, sampled 0.8 years before starting antiretroviral therapy. The TCR was taken from a man between 18 and 35 years old with HIV. CDR3 amino acids: CASSQDRRSGREQYF. The CDR3 DNA reads as TGCGCCAGCAGCCAAGATAGGCGTTCGGGTAGAGAGCAGTACTTC.